Reported below is one TCR beta chain. What was amplified from RNA transcripts were TCR beta CDR3 regions. When the TCR CDR3 underwent first-round RT-PCR, the HTBI primer set was used. TCRdb processed the multiplex PCR reads anew with MiXCR; each CDR3 protein has one entry. The sample consists of approximately 330,000 distinct CDR3 sequences, roughly 21% of them appearing once. This entry is derived from a study of T cells in Graves' hyperthyroidism and ophthalmopathy. This CDR3 spans 13 amino acids. Per the germline V gene, CDR1 is LNHDA and CDR2 is SQIVND (reference sequence). V was pared by 4 bases and J by 4 bases, with 10 bases between.

Sequences were obtained from blood. The gene calls are TRBV19 and TRBJ1-2; perhaps TRBD1 as D (5 bases). This sequence was found in a woman in her forties or fifties with Graves' hyperthyroidism. The CDR3 loop is CASSTGIPYGYTF. The CDR3 coding sequence is TGTGCCAGTAGTACAGGGATCCCCTATGGCTACACCTTC.